The following is a T cell receptor (beta chain) sequence with its context. The sample originates from a study of blood T cell repertoires in COVID-19. Background on the study: The study drew acute and convalescent COVID-19 samples from the United States, Italy and Spain. The cDNA or gDNA used as material had been derived from T cells, B-cell-depleted T cells, or PBMCs.

Enrolled during active infection, Seattle patients were then followed longitudinally. Profiled with immunoSEQ multiplex PCR; TCRdb holds only in-frame clones, not every one. The data contain some 450,000 clones, about 90% of them singletons. The germline CDR1 and CDR2 sequences are SGHRS and YFSETQ. Trimming shortened V by 0 bases and J by 1 base, and 8 bases separated the two germline ends. The CDR3 spans 16 residues. The sequencing input was peripheral blood. J is TRBJ2-6 and V is TRBV5-1, with no clear D. The receptor was isolated from a man younger than 30 with COVID-19, enrolled during active disease. The CDR3 DNA reads as TGCGCCAGCAGCTTGGCCGGAGAATCTGGGGCCAACGTCCTGACTTTC. Its protein product is CASSLAGESGANVLTF.